This T cell receptor beta chain was recovered during a study of T cell responses to AZD1222 COVID-19 vaccine. Findings of the study overall: The donor cohort was predominantly white British with a female majority, and clonal diversity may have been underestimated. Repertoire collection took place solely once the T cell response had peaked. CD4 TCRs associated with vaccination spanned spike, dominating at 160-218 and 743-854. Baseline serology detected seropositivity in only a handful of AZD1222 recipients.

On this clone: No antigen is known for it.

The CDR3 is 14 residues long. The V end was cut by 4 bases, the J end by 3 bases, with 12 bases between. The germline V gene encodes CDR1 WNHNN and CDR2 SYGVQD (reference sequence). Assay used: immunoSEQ multiplex PCR; TCRdb lists only in-frame clones, some missing. The sample gives 120,000 or so clones, approximately 88% of which show up once; 5% to 6% is in the top ten. This receptor was identified in an adult in good health. The sample was peripheral blood, taken on day 0 of AZD1222 vaccination. V is TRBV10-1 and J is TRBJ1-1, with D possibly being TRBD1 (6 bases). The CDR3 here is CASSGGGLDTEAFF. CDR3 coding DNA: TGCGCCAGCAGTGGAGGGGGGCTCGACACTGAAGCTTTCTTT.